This TCR beta chain derives from a study of cytomegalovirus exposure and HLA in healthy donors. Study details: An earlier analysis identified 120 million or so unique TCR beta sequences in about 190 million T cells.

This CDR3 spans 14 amino acids. The ends lost 4 bases at V and 4 bases at J; junction bases unmatched: 3. Germline values: CDR1 SGHRS, CDR2 YFSETQ. Both 60 Vbeta primers and 13 Jbeta primers went into the PCR. Libraries were prepared by immunoSEQ multiplex PCR; TCRdb keeps only in-frame clonotypes and omits some of them. Here the sample spans roughly 180,000 clones, 84% being singletons. Regarding donors, all were healthy bone marrow donors. These donors counted as nominally healthy when sampled, but unrecorded immune exposures were likely. Sequencing was carried out using PBMCs. The rearrangement joins TRBV5-1 to TRBJ1-4, with 8 bases lining up with TRBD1. This sequence originates from a girl aged 2-10 years in good health and CMV-seropositive. The CDR3 bases are TGCGCCAGCAGCATGACAGGGGTTAATGAAAAACTGTTTTTT. Translation gives CASSMTGVNEKLFF.